The source of this TCR beta chain is a study of T-cell memory formation after mild COVID-19. Whole-study results and caveats: Among CD4+ contracting clones, most were CM and EM, and CD8+ ones EMRA.

The CDR3 contains 17 residues. Germline CDR1 MNHEY, CDR2 SVGAGI. V lost 0 bases and J lost 9, with 21 bases in between. Amplification by 5'RACE using constant-segment primers produced TCR alpha and TCR beta cDNA libraries that carried sample barcodes and UMIs. Each CDR3 protein gets one entry after TCRdb re-called the 5' RACE reads with MiXCR. Seen here are under 600,000 distinct CDR3 sequences, less than 25% observed once, and the top ten hold approximately 8%. This clonotype was counted only a few times. Its antigen is undetermined. Source material: PBMCs or a T cell subset sorted from them (not recorded which). The clonotype originates from an adult woman who had mild COVID-19 (a few samples of this study predate the infection). Cell type and time point are not known. The V and J genes are TRBV6-5 and TRBJ2-1; maybe TRBD2 (5 bases). CDR3 region: CASSYSGRVFPAGEQFF. The CDR3 DNA reads as TGTGCCAGCAGTTACTCCGGGCGGGTTTTTCCTGCCGGTGAGCAGTTCTTC.